The rows below give T cell receptor beta chains drawn from one sample of a study of blood T cell repertoires in COVID-19. Libraries were prepared by immunoSEQ multiplex PCR; TCRdb keeps only in-frame clonotypes and omits some of them. The sample shows approximately 90,000 clones, roughly 80% of them seen only once. Sequenced sample: peripheral blood. The receptors derive from a man aged 65 to 79 with COVID-19, enrolled during active disease. The CDR3 runs from the conserved cysteine through the conserved F or W. The order of the fields is D gene, V gene, CDR3 length, J gene, clone size, CDR3 protein, CDR3 DNA. The D gene is left open where the match is weak. Clone size, where shown, is once, few, many, or a class for clones that have expanded.

D: TRBD1
V: TRBV4-1
length: 16
J: TRBJ1-3
size: many
CDR3: CASSPIPGTAGNTIYF
DNA: TGCGCCAGCAGCCCGATTCCCGGGACAGCTGGAAACACCATATATTTT

D: -
V: TRBV5-1
length: 16
J: TRBJ2-7
size: -
CDR3: CASSLGHTSSSYEQYF
DNA: TGCGCCAGCAGCTTGGGACACACGAGCAGCTCCTACGAGCAGTACTTC

D: TRBD1
V: TRBV11-2
length: 14
J: TRBJ1-1
size: -
CDR3: CASSPARDRVEAFF
DNA: TGTGCCAGCAGCCCCGCGCGGGACAGGGTTGAAGCTTTCTTT

D: -
V: TRBV9
length: 15
J: TRBJ1-6
size: -
CDR3: CASSELTGGNSPLHF
DNA: TGTGCCAGCAGCGAATTGACCGGAGGTAATTCACCCCTCCACTTT

D: -
V: TRBV12-3/TRBV12-4
length: 13
J: TRBJ2-7
size: -
CDR3: CASSVEGSHEQYF
DNA: TGTGCCAGCAGTGTTGAGGGTTCCCACGAGCAGTACTTC

D: TRBD1
V: TRBV19
length: 15
J: TRBJ1-5
size: few
CDR3: CASSLTGGERQPQHF
DNA: TGTGCCAGTAGTCTGACAGGGGGCGAGAGGCAGCCCCAGCATTTT

D: TRBD2
V: TRBV28
length: 22
J: TRBJ2-3
size: -
CDR3: CASSSETSGLGVTWGRTDTQYF
DNA: TGTGCCAGCAGTTCCGAGACTAGCGGCCTAGGGGTGACTTGGGGTCGCACAGATACGCAGTATTTT

D: TRBD1
V: TRBV28
length: 17
J: TRBJ1-5
size: -
CDR3: CASLGGGTGDFGQPQHF
DNA: TGTGCCAGCCTTGGGGGGGGGACAGGGGATTTTGGTCAGCCCCAGCATTTT

D: TRBD2
V: TRBV7-4
length: 16
J: TRBJ2-4
size: -
CDR3: CASSINSGRAKNIQYF
DNA: TGTGCCAGCAGCATCAATAGCGGGAGGGCCAAAAACATTCAGTACTTC

D: -
V: TRBV6-5
length: 15
J: TRBJ1-3
size: -
CDR3: CASMFGSNSGNTIYF
DNA: TGTGCCAGCATGTTCGGTAGCAACTCTGGAAACACCATATATTTT

D: TRBD2
V: TRBV30
length: 15
J: TRBJ2-7
size: -
CDR3: CAWSLPGTSLHEQYF
DNA: TGTGCCTGGAGTCTACCAGGGACTAGCCTGCACGAGCAGTACTTC

D: -
V: TRBV2
length: 14
J: TRBJ1-5
size: -
CDR3: CASTPTGSNQPQHF
DNA: TGTGCCAGCACTCCGACAGGCAGCAATCAGCCCCAGCATTTT

D: TRBD1
V: TRBV27
length: 16
J: TRBJ2-5
size: once
CDR3: CASSSFLRQGWETQYF
DNA: TGTGCCAGCAGTTCCTTTCTCCGACAGGGGTGGGAGACCCAGTACTTC

D: -
V: TRBV23-1
length: 13
J: TRBJ1-1
size: -
CDR3: CASSQAGNTEAFF
DNA: TGCGCCAGCAGTCAAGCAGGGAACACTGAAGCTTTCTTT

D: TRBD1
V: TRBV7-8
length: 15
J: TRBJ1-6
size: -
CDR3: CASSFRQGTSSPLHF
DNA: TGTGCCAGCAGCTTCCGACAGGGGACGAGTTCACCCCTCCACTTT

D: -
V: TRBV6-5
length: 15
J: TRBJ2-1
size: -
CDR3: CASRRYTGTYNEQFF
DNA: TGTGCCAGCAGAAGATACACCGGGACCTACAATGAGCAGTTCTTC

D: -
V: TRBV6-1
length: 15
J: TRBJ2-7
size: medium-sized
CDR3: CASSEVTGFKHEQYF
DNA: TGTGCCAGCAGTGAAGTAACAGGGTTCAAACACGAGCAGTACTTC

D: -
V: TRBV6-6
length: 11
J: TRBJ2-7
size: few
CDR3: CASTSAYEQYF
DNA: TGTGCCAGCACCAGCGCCTACGAGCAGTACTTC

D: -
V: TRBV7-6
length: 17
J: TRBJ2-2
size: -
CDR3: CASSLEPHLRYTGELFF
DNA: TGTGCCAGCAGCTTAGAGCCTCATCTACGTTACACCGGGGAGCTGTTTTTT

D: TRBD1
V: TRBV29-1
length: 10
J: TRBJ2-4
size: few
CDR3: CSVTGDEEYF
DNA: TGCAGCGTTACAGGGGATGAGGAGTACTTC

D: TRBD2
V: TRBV19
length: 15
J: TRBJ2-5
size: -
CDR3: CASSPYSGMQETQYF
DNA: TGTGCCAGTAGTCCGTACAGCGGGATGCAAGAGACCCAGTACTTC

D: TRBD1
V: TRBV6-6
length: 16
J: TRBJ1-2
size: once
CDR3: CASSYSGGQGAFGYTF
DNA: TGTGCCAGCAGTTACTCGGGGGGACAGGGGGCTTTTGGCTACACCTTC

D: TRBD1
V: TRBV5-1
length: 15
J: TRBJ1-3
size: -
CDR3: CASSFTGGTGNTIYF
DNA: TGCGCCAGCAGCTTCACAGGGGGCACTGGAAACACCATATATTTT

D: TRBD1
V: TRBV7-9
length: 17
J: TRBJ2-1
size: -
CDR3: CASSSPSGTGGYNEQFF
DNA: TGTGCCAGCAGCTCACCGTCCGGGACAGGGGGCTACAATGAGCAGTTCTTC

D: -
V: TRBV3-1/TRBV3-2
length: 13
J: TRBJ2-7
size: -
CDR3: CASSYEGVYEQYF
DNA: TGTGCCAGCAGCTACGAGGGGGTCTACGAGCAGTACTTC

D: -
V: TRBV7-8
length: 14
J: TRBJ2-7
size: -
CDR3: CASSLEGGAYEQYF
DNA: TGTGCCAGCAGCTTAGAAGGCGGGGCCTACGAGCAGTACTTC

D: -
V: TRBV27
length: 15
J: TRBJ2-2
size: few
CDR3: CASSLFRGTPGELFF
DNA: TGTGCCAGCAGTTTATTCCGGGGGACGCCCGGGGAGCTGTTTTTT

D: TRBD2
V: TRBV19
length: 15
J: TRBJ2-5
size: -
CDR3: CASSTRLAGSETQYF
DNA: TGTGCCAGTAGTACGAGACTAGCGGGGTCGGAGACCCAGTACTTC

D: -
V: TRBV5-6
length: 14
J: TRBJ1-2
size: -
CDR3: CASSLGGSVGRYTF
DNA: TGTGCCAGCAGCTTGGGCGGTAGTGTCGGTCGCTACACCTTC

D: -
V: TRBV13
length: 16
J: TRBJ2-5
size: -
CDR3: CASTKESGRGMETQYF
DNA: TGTGCCAGCACAAAGGAAAGTGGGAGAGGGATGGAGACCCAGTACTTC

D: -
V: TRBV24-1
length: 12
J: TRBJ2-5
size: -
CDR3: CATSGGGETQYF
DNA: TGTGCCACCAGTGGAGGGGGAGAGACCCAGTACTTC

D: TRBD2
V: TRBV5-1
length: 16
J: TRBJ2-2
size: -
CDR3: CASSPSGSGRNGELFF
DNA: TGCGCCAGCAGCCCGAGCGGTAGCGGGAGAAACGGGGAGCTGTTTTTT

D: TRBD1
V: TRBV28
length: 14
J: TRBJ2-5
size: once
CDR3: CASSFGRGRETQYF
DNA: TGTGCCAGCAGTTTTGGAAGGGGGCGGGAGACCCAGTACTTC

D: TRBD2
V: TRBV14
length: 15
J: TRBJ2-5
size: -
CDR3: CASSPGLAGGETQYF
DNA: TGTGCCAGCAGCCCGGGACTAGCGGGGGGTGAGACCCAGTACTTC